The clone carrying this TCR beta chain was picked up many times. The antigen remains undetermined. Germline CDR1 is KGHSY and CDR2 is FQNENV. V shed 1 base and J shed 8 bases, with 20 bases lying between them. The CDR3 totals 16 residues. Sequencing used immunoSEQ multiplex PCR; TCRdb keeps in-frame clones, though not all of them. The sample includes about 130,000 clones, roughly nine tenths of them seen just once. This sample is drawn from a study of T cell responses to AZD1222 COVID-19 vaccine. Findings of the study overall: Clonal diversity was possibly underestimated, and white British individuals and females predominated among donors. Regions 160-218 and 743-854 dominated among vaccine-associated CD4 TCRs spanning spike.

This sequence originates from an adult in good health. The sequencing here drew on peripheral blood, taken on day 0 of AZD1222 vaccination. The chain employs TRBV16 and TRBJ1-2; weak D call: TRBD1 (5 bases). In nucleotides, the CDR3 is TGTGCCAGCAGCCAATTTAAAGACGAGCGGGGGAACGGCTACACCTTC. Encoded protein: CASSQFKDERGNGYTF.